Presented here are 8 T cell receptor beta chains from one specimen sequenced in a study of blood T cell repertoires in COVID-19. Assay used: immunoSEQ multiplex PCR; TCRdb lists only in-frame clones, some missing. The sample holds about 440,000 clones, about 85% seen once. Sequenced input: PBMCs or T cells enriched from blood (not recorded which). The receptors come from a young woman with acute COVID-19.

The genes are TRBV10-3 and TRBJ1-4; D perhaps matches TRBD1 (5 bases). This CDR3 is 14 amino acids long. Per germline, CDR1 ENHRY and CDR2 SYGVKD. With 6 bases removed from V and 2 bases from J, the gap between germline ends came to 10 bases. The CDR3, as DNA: TGTGCCATCAGGCGGGGGGAGACTAATGAAAAACTGTTTTTT. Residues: CAIRRGETNEKLFF.

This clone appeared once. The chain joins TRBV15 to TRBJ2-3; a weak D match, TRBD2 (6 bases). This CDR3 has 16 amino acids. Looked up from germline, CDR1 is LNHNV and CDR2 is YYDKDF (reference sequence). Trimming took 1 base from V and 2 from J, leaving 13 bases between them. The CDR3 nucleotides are TGTGCCACCAGCAGAGCCGGGAGACTTTCCACAGATACGCAGTATTTT. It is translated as CATSRAGRLSTDTQYF.

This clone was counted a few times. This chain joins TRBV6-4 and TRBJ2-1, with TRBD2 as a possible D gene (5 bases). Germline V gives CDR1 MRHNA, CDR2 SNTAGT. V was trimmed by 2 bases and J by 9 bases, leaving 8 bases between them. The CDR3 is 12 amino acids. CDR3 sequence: CASSDGRGEQFF. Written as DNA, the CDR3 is TGTGCCAGCAGTGACGGGAGAGGTGAGCAGTTCTTC.

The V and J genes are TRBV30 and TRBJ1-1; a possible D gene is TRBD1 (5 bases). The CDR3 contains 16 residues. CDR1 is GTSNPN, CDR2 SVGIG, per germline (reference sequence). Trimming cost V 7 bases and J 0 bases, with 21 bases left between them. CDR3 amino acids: CASAGGETGMNTEAFF. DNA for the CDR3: TGTGCCTCCGCCGGGGGAGAAACAGGAATGAACACTGAAGCTTTCTTT.

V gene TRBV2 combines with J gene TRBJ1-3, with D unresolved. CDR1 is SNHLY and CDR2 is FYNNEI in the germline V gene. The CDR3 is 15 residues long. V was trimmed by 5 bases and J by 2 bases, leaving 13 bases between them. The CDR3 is CASSPRELAGNTIYF. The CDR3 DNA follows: TGTGCCAGCAGTCCCCGGGAACTTGCTGGAAACACCATATATTTT.

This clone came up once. CDR3 DNA: TGTGCCAGCAGCTTTTTGCAGGAGGACGGAAACACCATATATTTT. It encodes CASSFLQEDGNTIYF. The gene calls are TRBV5-5 and TRBJ1-3, with D uncertain. The CDR3 runs to 15 residues. The ends were cut back, 2 bases at V and 4 bases at J, with 13 bases in the middle. The germline V gene has CDR1 SGHKS and CDR2 YYEKEE (reference sequence).

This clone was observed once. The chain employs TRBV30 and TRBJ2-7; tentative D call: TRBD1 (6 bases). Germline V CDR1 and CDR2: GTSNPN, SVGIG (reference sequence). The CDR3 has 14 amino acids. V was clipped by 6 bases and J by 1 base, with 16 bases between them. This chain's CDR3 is CACSRTASSYEQYF. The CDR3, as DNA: TGTGCCTGCTCCCGGACAGCGTCGTCCTACGAGCAGTACTTC.

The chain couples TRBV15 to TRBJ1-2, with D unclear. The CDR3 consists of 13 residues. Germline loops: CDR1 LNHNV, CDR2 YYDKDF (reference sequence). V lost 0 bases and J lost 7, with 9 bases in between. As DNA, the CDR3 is TGTGCCACCAGCAGAGATGGGCAGATTGGCTACACCTTC. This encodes CATSRDGQIGYTF.